This TCR beta chain derives from a study of radiotherapy plus CTLA-4 blockade in lung cancer. Overall study context: Across the patients, objective responses occurred in less than 20%, and disease control in roughly 33%.

V was clipped by 4 bases and J by 6 bases; unmatched bases: 1. The germline gives CDR1 SGHRS, CDR2 YFSETQ. There are 12 residues in the CDR3. Study-wide results and caveats: Expansion of tumor-derived TCR clones was observed in blood after radiotherapy plus ipilimumab. Reportedly, early blood T cell clone dynamics best predicted response, with interferon-beta.

Sequenced by immunoSEQ multiplex PCR; TCRdb stores in-frame clones only, minus some. This table has 40,000 to 60,000 clones, less than 90% appearing once. A remark on this clone: Its antigen is as yet unknown.

The clonotype comes from a human donor with non-small cell lung cancer that progressed on radiotherapy plus ipilimumab. Some clones in this sample may be carry-over from other donors' samples. V gene TRBV5-1 combines with J gene TRBJ2-3; 8 nucleotides align to TRBD1. Sample: peripheral blood, taken from a patient treated with radiotherapy plus ipilimumab. This CDR3 reads CASSRDRDTQYF. CDR3 sequence (DNA): TGCGCCAGCAGCCGGGACAGGGATACGCAGTATTTT. Based on the CDR3 plus reference TRBV5-1 and TRBJ2-3, the full variable domain is KAGVTQTPRYLIKTRGQQVTLSCSPISGHRSVSWYQQTPGQGLQFLFEYFSETQRNKGNFPGRFSGRQFSNSRSEMNVSTLELGDSALYLCASSRDRDTQYFGPGTRLTVL.